One and the same sample provided the 29 T cell receptor beta chains below, sequenced in a study of Graves' ophthalmopathy and Graves' hyperthyroidism. Investigators amplified TCR beta CDR3 regions from RNA transcripts. First-round RT-PCR used HTBI primers; second-round multiplex PCR followed. TCRdb independently ran MiXCR on the multiplex PCR reads; one entry per CDR3 protein. The sample contains approximately 480,000 distinct CDR3 sequences, roughly 14% of which appear only once. The sample taken for sequencing was blood. The origin of the receptors is a woman in her thirties with Graves' ophthalmopathy.

The chain recombines TRBV4-2 with TRBJ2-2; 15 nucleotides line up with TRBD2. This CDR3 comprises 20 residues. The V and J ends lost 4 bases and 1 base, in that order; junction bases with no gene match: 10. The V gene's germline CDR1 is LGHNA and CDR2 YNFKEQ. The CDR3 DNA follows: TGTGCCAGCAGCCCCTGGCCACCGGGACTAGCGGGGGGGAACACCGGGGAGCTGTTTTTT. Translation gives CASSPWPPGLAGGNTGELFF.

There are a few counts of this clonotype. The chain employs TRBV11-2 and TRBJ2-7; D gene uncertain. Looked up from germline, CDR1 is SGHAT and CDR2 is FQNNGV. The CDR3 has 12 residues. The V and J ends lost 5 bases and 7 bases respectively, with 12 bases between them. As DNA, the CDR3 is TGTGCCAGCAGCCAAAGACTTCGGGAGCAGTACTTC. This encodes CASSQRLREQYF.

This clonotype was recorded at least ten times. V gene TRBV7-2 combines with J gene TRBJ2-5; 8 bases agree with TRBD1. Germline V gene sequence: CDR1 SGHTA, CDR2 FQGNSA. Unmatched junction bases numbered 0, after V lost 5 bases and J lost 4 bases. The CDR3 runs 12 residues. This CDR3 is CASSGQGETQYF. CDR3 DNA sequence: TGTGCCAGCAGCGGACAGGGAGAGACCCAGTACTTC.

This clonotype was counted only a few times. This sequence joins TRBV6-1 and TRBJ2-2, with D unclear. CDR3 length: 14 amino acids. CDR1 is MNHNS and CDR2 is SASEGT in the germline V gene. The ends were cut back, 8 bases at V and 4 bases at J, with 14 bases in the middle. The DNA for the CDR3 is TGTGCCAGCGGGGTCTTCATGAGCACCGGGGAGCTGTTTTTT. The encoded protein is CASGVFMSTGELFF.

This clonotype was detected ten times or more. J is TRBJ2-7 and V is TRBV27, with D uncertain. Per germline, CDR1 MNHEY and CDR2 SMNVEV (reference sequence). The CDR3 contains 18 residues. V gave up 4 bases and J gave up 2 bases, with 24 bases separating them. The CDR3 coding sequence is TGTGCCAGCAGTTCAAGTGGTTTGGCGCCGGGTCCTCCCTACGAGCAGTACTTC. This codes for CASSSSGLAPGPPYEQYF.

This clonotype was counted ten times or more. This sequence joins TRBV5-1 and TRBJ2-7; D is possibly TRBD1 or TRBD2 (5 bases each). The CDR3 runs to 13 residues. The germline gives CDR1 SGHRS, CDR2 YFSETQ. Trimming left V 5 bases short and J 6 bases short, with 15 bases between. CDR3 sequence: CASRGRVGGEQYF. The CDR3 bases are TGCGCCAGCAGAGGCCGGGTTGGGGGCGAGCAGTACTTC.

This clonotype was seen repeatedly, ten times or more. The chain has TRBV28 and TRBJ2-7, with D unclear. The CDR3 loop spans 16 amino acids. Trimming took 4 bases from V and 2 from J, leaving 18 bases between them. Per germline, CDR1 MDHEN and CDR2 SYDVKM. CDR3 DNA sequence: TGTGCCAGCAGTTCTCTCCCCATGAACGTTGCCTACGAGCAGTACTTC. Its translation is CASSSLPMNVAYEQYF.

This clonotype has at least ten counts. The chain combines TRBV29-1 with TRBJ2-7; perhaps D is TRBD1 or TRBD2 (5 bases each). Germline values: CDR1 SQVTM, CDR2 ANQGSEA. The V end was cut by 4 bases, the J end by 6 bases, with 10 bases between. The CDR3 contains 11 residues. The CDR3 here is CSVARGAEQYF. CDR3 in DNA: TGCAGCGTTGCCCGAGGGGCCGAGCAGTACTTC.

This clonotype was recorded many times. The chain is built from TRBV7-3 and TRBJ2-6; D is possibly TRBD1 (8 bases). The CDR3 spans 16 residues. V was clipped by 8 bases and J by 2 bases, with 16 bases between them. Germline values: CDR1 SGHTA, CDR2 FQGTGA. CDR3 protein: CASAQGAGAGANVLTF. DNA of the CDR3: TGTGCCAGCGCCCAGGGGGCGGGGGCTGGGGCCAACGTCCTGACTTTC.

This clonotype came up many times. This chain uses TRBV7-8 with TRBJ1-3; D is ambiguous. V lost 5 bases to trimming and J lost 3 bases, with 8 bases between them. Germline V gene data show CDR1 as SGHVS and CDR2 as FQNEAQ. The CDR3 sequence is 13 residues long. The CDR3: CASSARVGNTIYF. The CDR3 coding sequence is TGTGCCAGCAGCGCTAGGGTTGGAAACACCATATATTTT.

This clonotype was picked up many times. This chain links TRBV7-8 with TRBJ1-5; 11 bases match TRBD1. Germline V gene data show CDR1 as SGHVS and CDR2 as FQNEAQ. The CDR3 has 16 amino acids. V gave up 4 bases and J gave up 1 base; unmatched junction bases: 3. The CDR3 nucleotides are TGTGCCAGCAGCTCCCGGGACAGGGGGAGCAATCAGCCCCAGCATTTT. It codes for CASSSRDRGSNQPQHF.

This clonotype was seen at least ten times. Relative to the germline gene, one junction end is altered; a read error may explain this. The chain links TRBV19 to TRBJ1-5; D is ambiguous. The CDR3 has 13 residues. The germline V gene has CDR1 LNHDA and CDR2 SQIVND (reference sequence). This CDR3 reads CASSIRGNQPQHF. In DNA form, the CDR3 reads TGTGCCAGCAGTATCCGGGGCAATCAGCCCCAGCATTTT.

A remark on this clonotype: This could be a read error, since a much larger clone is one nucleotide away. The CDR3 does not close with the conserved phenylalanine or tryptophan, likely indicating a read error. This rearrangement joins TRBV11-3 to TRBJ1-1; D possibly corresponds to TRBD1 (6 bases). Germline CDR1 and CDR2: SGHNT and YENEEA. The CDR3 spans 13 residues. The V end was cut by 6 bases, the J end by 5 bases, with 13 bases between. CDR3 protein: CASSSNRDTEAFL. The CDR3, as DNA: TGTGCCAGCAGTTCCAACAGGGATACTGAAGCTTTCTTG.

This clonotype was recorded many times. This chain joins TRBV27 and TRBJ1-1, with unresolved D. With 4 bases removed from V and 5 bases from J, the gap between germline ends came to 11 bases. This CDR3 region has 13 residues. Germline V gene lookup returns CDR1 MNHEY and CDR2 SMNVEV (reference sequence). The CDR3 nucleotides are TGTGCCAGCAGTTACCAGGCCGGTACTGAAGCTTTCTTT. Protein sequence: CASSYQAGTEAFF.

Ten or more counts support this clonotype. The chain links TRBV11-3 to TRBJ2-5; weak D call: TRBD2 (6 bases). Trimming removed 5 bases at V and 2 bases at J, with 18 bases between. The CDR3 consists of 16 residues. CDR1 and CDR2 from the germline V gene are SGHNT and YENEEA. CDR3 DNA: TGTGCCAGCAGCCCAAAGGTTGCGGGGAGTCAAGAGACCCAGTACTTC. Translated: CASSPKVAGSQETQYF. Full variable domain (remainder filled in from reference TRBV11-3 and TRBJ2-5): EAGVVQSPRYKIIEKKQPVAFWCNPISGHNTLYWYLQNLGQGPELLIRYENEEAVDDSQLPKDRFSAERLKGVDSTLKIQPAELGDSAVYLCASSPKVAGSQETQYFGPGTRLLVL.

This clonotype was detected many times. This sequence may be a read error, since a much larger clone differs from it by one base. The J gene is TRBJ2-5, the V gene TRBV11-3; weak D call: TRBD2 (5 bases). Germline loops: CDR1 SGHNT, CDR2 YENEEA. The CDR3 consists of 13 residues. The CDR3 reads CASSKTIQGTQYF. CDR3 DNA: TGTGCCAGCAGCAAGACTATCCAAGGGACCCAGTACTTC.

This clonotype appeared many times. This chain links TRBV27 with TRBJ1-2; D gene uncertain. Germline V gene lookup returns CDR1 MNHEY and CDR2 SMNVEV (reference sequence). The CDR3 has 15 amino acids. Trimming removed 4 bases at V and 0 bases at J, with 12 bases between. CDR3 loop: CASSSSTGTNYGYTF. CDR3 coding DNA: TGTGCCAGCAGTTCCTCGACTGGGACTAACTATGGCTACACCTTC.

This clonotype was counted once. The gene calls are TRBV6-1 and TRBJ2-7; D remains ambiguous. Trimming took 6 bases from V and 0 from J, leaving 15 bases between them. The CDR3 consists of 15 residues. Germline V gene sequence: CDR1 MNHNS, CDR2 SASEGT. CDR3 nucleotides: TGTGCCAGCAGGCAGGCGCCATACCCCTCCTACGAGCAGTACTTC. Amino acid sequence: CASRQAPYPSYEQYF.

This clonotype has just a few counts. V usage is TRBV20-1 and J usage is TRBJ1-5; D remains unclear. V lost 1 base and J lost 0, with 13 bases in between. Per the germline V gene, CDR1 is DFQATT and CDR2 is SNEGSKA (reference sequence). The CDR3 loop spans 16 amino acids. CDR3 region: CSARGAGGHSNQPQHF. DNA of the CDR3: TGCAGTGCTAGAGGCGCGGGAGGGCATAGCAATCAGCCCCAGCATTTT.

This clonotype was recorded many times. The CDR3, as DNA: TGTGCCACCGGGACTAGCGGGGATTCCTACGAGCAGTACTTC. Its translation: CATGTSGDSYEQYF. The chain is built from TRBV15 and TRBJ2-7, with 13 nucleotides matching TRBD2. Germline V gene data show CDR1 as LNHNV and CDR2 as YYDKDF (reference sequence). The CDR3 length is 14 residues. After removal of 8 bases from V and 1 base from J, the junction contained 2 bases not matched to a gene.

In its sample, this clonotype was seen many times. The rearrangement uses TRBV6-5 and TRBJ1-1; D may be TRBD1 (5 bases). Trimming took 2 bases from V and 8 from J, leaving 12 bases between them. This CDR3 region has 13 residues. Germline V gene lookup returns CDR1 MNHEY and CDR2 SVGAGI. The CDR3 region has the DNA TGTGCCAGCAGTTACGTAGACAGCAAAGAAGCTTTCTTT. As protein: CASSYVDSKEAFF.

The chain links TRBV12-3 or TRBV12-4 to TRBJ2-2; TRBD1 matches at 10 bases. The CDR3 spans 16 residues. V lost 6 bases to trimming and J lost 7 bases; unmatched junction nucleotides: 11. The CDR3 bases are TGTGCCAGCAGATCACCGGGGACAGGGGCCGGCGGGGAGCTGTTTTTT. Encoded protein: CASRSPGTGAGGELFF.

This clonotype has at least ten counts. The CDR3 coding sequence is TGTGCCAGCAGTTTCGGGGGGAGAAAAGGGGGCTACACCTTC. Translating it yields CASSFGGRKGGYTF. This chain connects TRBV12-3 or TRBV12-4 to TRBJ1-2; D possibly corresponds to TRBD1 (5 bases). Trimming cost V 3 bases and J 8 bases, with 16 bases left between them. The CDR3 has 14 residues.

This clonotype was seen many times. This rearrangement joins TRBV30 to TRBJ2-7; D is unresolved. The CDR3 covers 13 residues. Germline V CDR1 and CDR2: GTSNPN, SVGIG (reference sequence). V lost 1 base, J lost 3 bases, and 10 bases lay in between. CDR3 residues: CAWSALPFYEQYF. CDR3 DNA: TGTGCCTGGAGTGCCCTCCCCTTCTACGAGCAGTACTTC.

The table lists this clonotype with many counts. The chain links TRBV7-8 to TRBJ1-2, with TRBD1 matching over 8 bases. Germline assignment: CDR1 SGHVS and CDR2 FQNEAQ. V was pared by 5 bases and J by 3 bases, with 8 bases of the junction left unmatched. This CDR3 has 15 residues. CDR3 loop: CASSVRGLSDYGYTF. The CDR3 nucleotides are TGTGCCAGCAGCGTCAGGGGGCTGAGTGACTATGGCTACACCTTC.

This clonotype was observed at least ten times. This chain links TRBV20-1 with TRBJ1-5; 7 bases are shared with TRBD1. V shed 0 bases and J 4 bases; nucleotides not matched to a gene: 3. The germline V gene has CDR1 DFQATT and CDR2 SNEGSKA (reference sequence). This CDR3 region has 14 residues. CDR3 DNA sequence: TGCAGTGCTAGAGAGTGGACAGGTAATCAGCCCCAGCATTTT. It encodes CSAREWTGNQPQHF.

This clonotype was picked up many times. The V gene is TRBV28, the J gene TRBJ2-7, with D perhaps TRBD1 or TRBD2 (5 bases each). The CDR3 totals 15 residues. V lost 4 bases, J lost 3 bases, and 16 bases lay in between. CDR1 is MDHEN, CDR2 SYDVKM, per germline. CDR3 residues: CASSSTRDPGYEQYF. DNA for the CDR3: TGTGCCAGCAGTTCAACCCGGGACCCTGGCTACGAGCAGTACTTC.

This clonotype came up many times. This rearrangement joins TRBV11-2 to TRBJ2-7, with 7 nucleotides matching TRBD1. Germline CDR1 SGHAT, CDR2 FQNNGV. The V segment lost 5 bases and the J segment 6 bases; nucleotides outside the gene matches: 13. The CDR3 consists of 15 residues. Here the CDR3 DNA reads TGTGCCAGCAGCGATCCGACAGGGCTGGTTTCCGAGCAGTACTTC. Protein: CASSDPTGLVSEQYF.

There are many counts of this clonotype. This chain links TRBV7-6 with TRBJ1-1, with D maybe TRBD1 (5 bases). From germline, CDR1 is SGHVS and CDR2 FNYEAQ. This CDR3 has 15 amino acids. V was trimmed by 0 bases and J by 2 bases, leaving 10 bases between them. This CDR3 is CASSLAADSNTEAFF. CDR3 sequence (DNA): TGTGCCAGCAGCTTAGCCGCAGACAGTAACACTGAAGCTTTCTTT.